This entry describes one T cell receptor beta chain. The target of this receptor is not known. No base qualities exist here, and no much larger clone lies one base off it. The germline V gene gives CDR1 as SGHTA and CDR2 as FQGTGA. The CDR3 runs 16 residues from the cysteine to the phenylalanine. Solely the CDR3 DNA is kept, with 48 bases framed from the first base. The junction shows trimming of 5 bases on V and 8 bases on J, and the gene matches do not reach 15 bases of it. These data are taken from a study of blood T cell repertoires in COVID-19 (dated by TCRdb to about 2020). Background for the entire study: The collaborator samples originated in the United States, Italy and Spain and spanned the acute and convalescent phases of COVID-19. The prospective study material was composed of cDNA or gDNA derived from T cells, B-cell-depleted T cells, or PBMCs. Where available, HLA class I and class II types were obtained from metadata supplied by the sample provider rather than from assay-based typing. The samples were drawn from the first 160 participants of the ongoing ImmuneRACE study and from 1,254 subjects provided by 6 global collaborators. The repertoires were made available in a free public database intended to serve as a resource for research on the immune response to SARS-CoV-2. Subjects who had been exposed to COVID-19, were actively infected with it, or had recovered from it provided the deeply sampled blood TCRbeta repertoires that made up the dataset. The sample metadata nearly always contained a de-identified subject ID, COVID-19 status, age in years and sex.

Findings and caveats that apply to the study as a whole: Clinical and demographic metadata were provided uncurated, with the amount varying by source and participant.

TCRbeta CDR3 regions were amplified from genomic DNA by means of the immunoSEQ Assay, a bias-controlled multiplex PCR. The authors' analysis ran thus. Nucleated cell counts per sample were estimated from amplification of reference gene primers within the assay. To quantify the absolute abundance of each unique TCRbeta CDR3 rearrangement, sequence reads were collapsed and filtered. For each sample, productive Simpson clonality was calculated as the square root of Simpson's diversity index over productive rearrangements. Drawn from immuneACCESS, this table holds only the in-frame rearrangements with V and J called that TCRdb kept. Clones are partly lost; checked studies trace under half to an unresolved V gene and leave the rest unexplained. V and J calls and clone size are those listed in that table; D and trimming were worked out from the DNA. This sample lists fewer than 250,000 clones; about 89% were detected once. The ten largest clones represent approximately 1.5% of the sample.

Another Seattle source contributed samples from volunteer blood donors who had recovered from COVID-19. Whole blood was collected in K2EDTA tubes by collaborating institutions according to the institutions' own protocols. Collaborator samples were shipped for TCRbeta analysis as frozen whole blood, isolated PBMCs, or DNA extracted from either sample type. Recombination connected TRBV7-3 to TRBJ1-2; TRBD1 matches 9 bases in the middle. Specimen: peripheral blood. This clonotype originated in a woman in her sixties who had recovered from COVID-19. Here the CDR3 is given as CASSPLTGQGSGGYTF. The nucleotide sequence reads TGTGCCAGCAGCCCATTAACGGGACAGGGCTCGGGCGGCTACACCTTC. When the CDR3 is completed using the reference TRBV7-3 and TRBJ1-2 genes on either side, the full variable domain is GAGVSQTPSNKVTEKGKYVELRCDPISGHTALYWYRQSLGQGPEFLIYFQGTGAADDSGLPNDRFFAVRPEGSVSTLKIQRTERGDSAVYLCASSPLTGQGSGGYTFGSGTRLTVV.